Sequencing of this T cell receptor beta chain was carried out in a study of CD8+CD57+ T cells in acquired aplastic anemia. Genomic DNA acted as the template from which TCR beta VDJ combination and CDR3 sequence profiling were carried out. MiXCR was run by TCRdb on the reads, yielding one entry per CDR3 protein. The sample lists 150,000 to 200,000 distinct CDR3 sequences, 47% seen once, with around 1.1% in the top ten. CD8+CD57+ cell expansion had been shown by flow cytometry in patients chosen for sequencing. This clonotype was counted ten times or more. The clonotype originates from a human donor with aplastic anemia. The sequencing input was sorted CD4+, CD8+, or CD8+CD57+ T cells (not recorded which) from PBMCs.

CDR3 bases: TGTGCCAGCAGCTATGGACTAGCGGGGGGGCGCCAAGAGACCCAGTACTTC. This codes for CASSYGLAGGRQETQYF. V usage is TRBV7-8 and J usage is TRBJ2-5; 15 nucleotides align to TRBD2. Germline V gene lookup returns CDR1 SGHVS and CDR2 FQNEAQ. The CDR3 has 17 amino acids. V lost 4 bases to trimming and J lost 1 base; unmatched junction nucleotides: 4.